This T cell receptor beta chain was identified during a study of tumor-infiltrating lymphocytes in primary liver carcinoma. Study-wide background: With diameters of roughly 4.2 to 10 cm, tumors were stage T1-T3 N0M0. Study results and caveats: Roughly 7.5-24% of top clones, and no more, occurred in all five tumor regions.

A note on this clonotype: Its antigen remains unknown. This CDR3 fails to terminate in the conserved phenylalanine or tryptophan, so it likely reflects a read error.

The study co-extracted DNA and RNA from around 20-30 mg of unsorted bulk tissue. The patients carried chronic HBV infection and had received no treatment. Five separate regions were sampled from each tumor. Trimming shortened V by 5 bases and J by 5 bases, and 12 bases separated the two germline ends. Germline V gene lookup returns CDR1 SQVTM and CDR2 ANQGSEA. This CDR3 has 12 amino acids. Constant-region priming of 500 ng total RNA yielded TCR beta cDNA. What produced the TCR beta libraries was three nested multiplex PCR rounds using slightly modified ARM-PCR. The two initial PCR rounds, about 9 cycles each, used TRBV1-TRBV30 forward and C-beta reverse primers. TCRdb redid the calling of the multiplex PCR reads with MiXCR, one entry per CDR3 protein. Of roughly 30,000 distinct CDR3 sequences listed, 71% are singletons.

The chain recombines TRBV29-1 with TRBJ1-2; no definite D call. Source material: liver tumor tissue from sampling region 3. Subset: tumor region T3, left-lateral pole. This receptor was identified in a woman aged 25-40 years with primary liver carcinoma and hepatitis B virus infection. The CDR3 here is CSVSDRPYGYTL. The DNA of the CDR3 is TGCAGCGTTTCGGATAGGCCATATGGCTACACCCTC.